The clone carrying this T cell receptor (beta chain) turned up a few times. These data come from a study of cytomegalovirus exposure and HLA in healthy donors. Germline V gene lookup returns CDR1 MNHNY and CDR2 SVGAGI (reference sequence). Trimming took off 2 bases at V and 6 bases at J, with 8 bases between the two ends. This CDR3 has 13 amino acids. It was with 60 Vbeta and 13 Jbeta primers that the PCR ran. Assay: immunoSEQ multiplex PCR; the TCRdb copy retains only in-frame clones and omits some. The sample includes roughly 150,000 clones, 60% to 80% seen only once; the top ten take around 0.7%. The sequenced sample was PBMCs. This receptor was identified in a male donor in good health and CMV-seronegative. The chain couples TRBV6-6 to TRBJ1-5; D is unclear. For the CDR3, the DNA is TGTGCCAGCAGTTACCTGGGAGGTCAGCCCCAGCATTTT. Its translation: CASSYLGGQPQHF.